The clone carrying this TCR beta chain was detected only a few times. Its target is unknown. Inclusion characteristics of ophthalmopathy patients comprised a Clinical Activity Score of at least 3, a NOSPECS grade of at least 4, and duration under 3 months. This entry belongs to a study of T cells in Graves' hyperthyroidism and ophthalmopathy. The study's findings and limits: The model predicted ophthalmopathy a median roughly 6.5 months before onset. Most clonotypes expanded in thyroid above 0.001 were likewise present in blood.

Germline CDR1 and CDR2: DFQATT and SNEGSKA (reference sequence). The CDR3 covers 16 residues. Trimming stripped 3 bases from V and 6 bases from J, with 21 bases between. RNA transcripts gave rise to amplified TCR beta CDR3 regions. A first-round RT-PCR of the TCR CDR3 used the HTBI primer set. A single record per CDR3 protein comes from TCRdb applying MiXCR to the multiplex PCR reads. The sample gives fewer than 700,000 distinct CDR3 sequences, roughly a sixth of which show up once; approximately 18% is in the top ten. The sample was blood. The chain employs TRBV20-1 and TRBJ2-4, with TRBD2 as a possible D gene (6 bases). This receptor was taken from a woman younger than 30 with Graves' ophthalmopathy. CDR3 DNA: TGCAGTGCTAGCCGCCTTCTGGCGGGGCCAAGAAACATTCAGTACTTC. It encodes CSASRLLAGPRNIQYF.